The 7 T cell receptor beta chains presented below share a single source sample, sequenced in a study of T-cell memory formation after mild COVID-19. TCRdb re-analysed the 5' RACE reads in MiXCR, keeping a single row per CDR3 protein. The profile shows 180,000 or so distinct CDR3 sequences, 11% of them singletons. Sequencing was performed on PBMCs or a T cell subset sorted from them (not recorded which). These receptors were obtained from a man aged 18-30 years who had mild COVID-19 (a few samples of this study predate the infection). Cell type and time point are not known.

This clonotype came up a few times. The chain uses TRBV7-9 and TRBJ1-2, with D possibly being TRBD1 (5 bases). V lost 2 bases, J lost 4 bases, and 11 bases lay in between. Germline V gene data show CDR1 as SEHNR and CDR2 as FQNEAQ (reference sequence). The CDR3 is 14 amino acids. CDR3 in DNA: TGTGCCAGCAGCTTATTATCGACAGTCTATGGCTACACCTTC. Its protein product is CASSLLSTVYGYTF.

In this sample, this clonotype turned up a few times. This chain uses TRBV12-3 or TRBV12-4 with TRBJ2-2; possible D gene TRBD1, 6 bases. The ends were cut back, 6 bases at V and 2 bases at J, with 10 bases in the middle. The length of the CDR3 is 14 residues. In DNA form, the CDR3 reads TGTGCCAGCAGACCGGGACAAAACACCGGGGAGCTGTTTTTT. The encoded protein is CASRPGQNTGELFF.

The V and J genes are TRBV18 and TRBJ1-6; 10 bases align to TRBD1. Looked up from germline, CDR1 is KGHSH and CDR2 is LQKENI. This CDR3 contains 16 residues. J was trimmed by 7 bases and V by 5 bases; bases with no gene match: 8. CDR3 region: CASSIRDRGRNSPLHF. CDR3 in DNA: TGTGCCAGCTCAATAAGGGACAGGGGACGAAATTCACCCCTCCACTTT.

The chain joins TRBV20-1 to TRBJ2-7; 10 bases are a match to TRBD2. V lost 5 bases and J lost 8; bases outside the gene matches: 6. In germline, CDR1 is DFQATT, CDR2 SNEGSKA (reference sequence). The CDR3 length is 12 residues. The CDR3 DNA reads as TGCAGTGCTGTAGCGGGGGGTTTAAAGCAGTACGTC. Translation: CSAVAGGLKQYV.

The CDR3 coding sequence is TGCGCCAGCAGCTTCGGAACTAGCGGGGTCCAAGAGACCCAGTACTTC. Translation gives CASSFGTSGVQETQYF. The chain is built from TRBV5-1 and TRBJ2-5; 10 bases map to TRBD2. Germline V lookup: CDR1 SGHRS, CDR2 YFSETQ. V trimming: 2 bases; J trimming: 1 base; junction bases outside the gene matches: 5. CDR3 length: 16 amino acids.

This chain uses TRBV4-3 with TRBJ2-3; either TRBD1 or TRBD2 may fit D (5 bases each). This CDR3 has 15 amino acids. Trimming left V 0 bases short and J 2 bases short, with 9 bases between. Looked up from germline, CDR1 is LGHNA and CDR2 is YSLEER. The CDR3 here is CASSQEGDPTDTQYF. For the CDR3, the DNA is TGCGCCAGCAGCCAAGAGGGGGACCCCACAGATACGCAGTATTTT.

This clonotype came up a few times. The chain combines TRBV10-3 with TRBJ2-2, with a possible D match to TRBD2 (6 bases). V lost 8 bases and J 1 base, leaving 17 bases between the germline ends. Looked up from germline, CDR1 is ENHRY and CDR2 is SYGVKD. The CDR3 extends over 16 amino acids. This CDR3 reads CAISDKRVENTGELFF. For the CDR3, the DNA is TGTGCCATCTCCGACAAGCGGGTGGAGAACACCGGGGAGCTGTTTTTT.